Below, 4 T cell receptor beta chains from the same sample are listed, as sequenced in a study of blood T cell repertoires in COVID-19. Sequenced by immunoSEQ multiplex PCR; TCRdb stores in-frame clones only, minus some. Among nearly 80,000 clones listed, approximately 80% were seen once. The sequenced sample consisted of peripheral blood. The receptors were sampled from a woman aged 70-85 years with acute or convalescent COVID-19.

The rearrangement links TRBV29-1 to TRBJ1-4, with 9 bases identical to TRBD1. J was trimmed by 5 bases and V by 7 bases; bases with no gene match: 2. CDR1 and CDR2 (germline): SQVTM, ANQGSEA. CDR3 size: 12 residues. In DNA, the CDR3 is TGCAGCGGAGGGACAGGGAATGAAAAACTGTTTTTT. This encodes CSGGTGNEKLFF.

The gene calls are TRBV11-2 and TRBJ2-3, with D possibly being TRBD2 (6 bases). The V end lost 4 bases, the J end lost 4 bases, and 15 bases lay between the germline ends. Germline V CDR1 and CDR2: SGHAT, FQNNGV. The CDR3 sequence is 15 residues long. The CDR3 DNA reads TGTGCCAGCAGCTCGAACTACGGACTATCAGATACGCAGTATTTT. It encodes CASSSNYGLSDTQYF. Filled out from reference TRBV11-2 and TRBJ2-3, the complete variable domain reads EAGVAQSPRYKIIEKRQSVAFWCNPISGHATLYWYQQILGQGPKLLIQFQNNGVVDDSQLPKDRFSAERLKGVDSTLKIQPAKLEDSAVYLCASSSNYGLSDTQYFGPGTRLTVL.

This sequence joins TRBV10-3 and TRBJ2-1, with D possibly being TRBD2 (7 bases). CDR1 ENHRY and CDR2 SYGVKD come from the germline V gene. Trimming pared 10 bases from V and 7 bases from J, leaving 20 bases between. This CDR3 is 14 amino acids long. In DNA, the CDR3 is TGTGCCACCTCGGGGCGGGGAGGGGGTAATGAGCAGTTCTTC. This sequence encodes CATSGRGGGNEQFF.

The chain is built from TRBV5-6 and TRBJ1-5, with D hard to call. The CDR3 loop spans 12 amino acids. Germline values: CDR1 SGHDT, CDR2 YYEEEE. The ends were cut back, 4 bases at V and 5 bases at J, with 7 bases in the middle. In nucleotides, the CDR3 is TGTGCCAGCAGCCGGGAGGATCAGCCCCAGCATTTT. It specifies CASSREDQPQHF.